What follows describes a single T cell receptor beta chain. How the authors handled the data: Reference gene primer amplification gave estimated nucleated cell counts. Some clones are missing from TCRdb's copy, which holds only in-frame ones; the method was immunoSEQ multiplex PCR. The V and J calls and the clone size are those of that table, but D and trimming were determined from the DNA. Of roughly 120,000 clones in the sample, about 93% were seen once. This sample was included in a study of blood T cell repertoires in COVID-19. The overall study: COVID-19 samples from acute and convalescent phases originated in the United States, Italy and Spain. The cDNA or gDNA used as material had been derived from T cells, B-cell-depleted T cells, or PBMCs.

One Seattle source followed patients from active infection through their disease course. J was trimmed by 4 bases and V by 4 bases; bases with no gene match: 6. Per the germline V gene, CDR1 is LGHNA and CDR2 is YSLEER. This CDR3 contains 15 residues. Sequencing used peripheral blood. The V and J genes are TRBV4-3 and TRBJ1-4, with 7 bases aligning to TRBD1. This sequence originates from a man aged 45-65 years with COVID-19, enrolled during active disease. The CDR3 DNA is TGCGCCAGCAGCCGGGGGACAGCTGTTAATGAAAAACTGTTTTTT. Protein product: CASSRGTAVNEKLFF.